Reported below is one T cell receptor beta chain. The sample is drawn from a study of PD-1 blockade in classical Hodgkin lymphoma. V lost 7 bases to trimming and J lost 4 bases; unmatched junction nucleotides: 8. From germline, CDR1 is LNHDA and CDR2 SQIVND (reference sequence). This CDR3 spans 15 amino acids. Time point meaning: cycle 4 day 1 (C4D1), after more than 5 weeks of nivolumab. There was relapse after autologous stem cell transplantation in every patient, and there was variation in brentuximab vedotin exposure. The CD4+ T cells used were purified from thawed PBMCs through magnetic negative selection. Using immunoSEQ multiplex PCR, the repertoire was profiled, and TCRdb retains in-frame clones only, with some absent. The profile shows more than 10,000 clones, about four fifths of them singletons.

Sequences were derived from CD4+ T cells from blood, sampled before the fourth cycle of nivolumab. This chain connects TRBV19 to TRBJ2-1, with 9 bases fitting TRBD2. The source is a human donor with classical Hodgkin lymphoma. CDR3 residues: CASTPGTSRYNEQFF. The CDR3 DNA reads TGTGCCAGTACCCCCGGGACTAGCAGATACAATGAGCAGTTCTTC.